Detailed here is one TCR beta chain. Libraries were prepared by immunoSEQ multiplex PCR; TCRdb keeps only in-frame clonotypes and omits some of them. The profile covers 120,000 to 150,000 clones, with 75% to 95% appearing a single time and about 3% taken by the ten largest. CDR1 and CDR2 (germline): MNHEY, SVGAGI. Trimming pared 11 bases from V and 2 bases from J, leaving 15 bases between. The CDR3 is 13 residues long. This sample is drawn from a study of control samples from healthy donors and cancer patients. V gene TRBV6-5 combines with J gene TRBJ1-2; a possible D gene is TRBD1 (5 bases). Material: blood. The sequence came from a man under 40 in good health. CDR3 sequence reads: CAPPRGPNYGYTF. The CDR3 DNA follows: TGTGCCCCCCCTAGGGGCCCCAACTATGGCTACACCTTC.